What follows are 2 T cell receptor beta chains derived from one specimen sequenced in a study of shared clonotypes between healthy human individuals (dated by TCRdb to 2018 to 2021). Library construction relied on the immunoSEQ multiplex PCR assay. Drawn from immuneACCESS, this table holds only the in-frame rearrangements with V and J called that TCRdb kept. Clones are partly lost; checked studies trace under half to an unresolved V gene and leave the rest unexplained. For this sample the table gives approximately 1,000,000 clones, of which 70% to 80% were detected only once. The leading ten clones occupy approximately 0.9% of the sample. Material: memory CD4+ T cells from PBMCs. The meaning of the sample's cell subset or site label: CD45RA-negative fraction. The receptors come from a man aged 18-30 years in good health. Some clones in this sample may be carry-over from other donors' samples.

The chain recombines TRBV5-8 with TRBJ1-1; TRBD1 might be the D (6 bases). Per germline, CDR1 SGHTS and CDR2 YDEGEE. The CDR3 runs to 16 residues. V was shortened by 0 bases and J by 1 base, with 13 bases between the two germline ends. CDR3 sequence (DNA): TGTGCCAGCAGCTTGGAGGGGGGGCTGGCGAACACTGAAGCTTTCTTT. Protein sequence: CASSLEGGLANTEAFF. The full variable domain, in which reference TRBV5-8 and TRBJ1-1 provide the parts outside the CDR3, is EAGVTQSPTHLIKTRGQQATLRCSPISGHTSVYWYQQALGLGLQFLLWYDEGEERNRGNFPPRFSGRQFPNYSSELNVNALELEDSALYLCASSLEGGLANTEAFFGQGTRLTVV.

This sequence joins TRBV4-1 and TRBJ1-2; TRBD1 matches at 8 bases. The CDR3 is 17 residues long. Germline values: CDR1 MGHRA, CDR2 YSYEKL. Germline trimming cut 4 bases from V and 5 bases from J; bases unmatched to any gene: 15. As DNA, the CDR3 is TGCGCCAGCAGCCCACTACTGTTCAGGGGGCTCGGATATGGCTACACCTTC. It translates to CASSPLLFRGLGYGYTF.